The 20 T cell receptor beta chains below all came from one sample that was sequenced in a study of T-cell reconstitution after alpha-beta-depleted transplantation in children. Library preparation (for TCRbeta) was performed with unique molecular identifiers. From the PCR reads, TCRdb called clonotypes with MiXCR, one entry per CDR3 protein. Of approximately 83,000 distinct CDR3 sequences listed, more than 10% are singletons. Sequences were derived from PBMCs from the stem cell graft donor, sampled from the stem cell graft. The receptors were sampled from a human donor who donated a stem cell graft to a child with inherited bone marrow failure.

This clonotype was detected many times. The rearrangement uses TRBV16 and TRBJ1-6; TRBD1 aligns across 8 bases. CDR1 KGHSY and CDR2 FQNENV come from the germline V gene. V gave up 2 bases and J gave up 7 bases; unmatched junction bases: 4. This CDR3 is 15 amino acids long. The CDR3 nucleotides are TGTGCCAGCAGCCAAATGACAGGGGACAATTCACCCCTCCACTTT. Its protein is CASSQMTGDNSPLHF. The variable domain in full, with the rest retrieved from reference TRBV16 and TRBJ1-6, is GEEVAQTPKHLVRGEGQKAKLYCAPIKGHSYVFWYQQVLKNEFKFLISFQNENVFDETGMPKERFSAKCLPNSPCSLEIQATKLEDSAVYFCASSQMTGDNSPLHFGNGTRLTVT.

Ten or more counts support this clonotype. The chain joins TRBV7-2 to TRBJ1-2; D gene unclear. In germline, CDR1 is SGHTA, CDR2 FQGNSA. The V gene lost 1 base and the J gene lost 4 bases, with 7 bases spanning the gap. The CDR3 loop spans 13 amino acids. The DNA for the CDR3 is TGTGCCAGCAGCTTAGATGGAATCTATGGCTACACCTTC. This encodes CASSLDGIYGYTF.

This clonotype was seen repeatedly, ten times or more. The V call is TRBV7-2, the J call TRBJ1-6; no definite D call. The germline V gene has CDR1 SGHTA and CDR2 FQGNSA. V lost 2 bases and J 7 bases, leaving 12 bases between the germline ends. The CDR3 loop spans 15 amino acids. The CDR3 DNA follows: TGTGCCAGCAGCTTAAACTCCCCCGGGAATTCACCCCTCCACTTT. Encoded protein: CASSLNSPGNSPLHF. The complete variable domain, with remaining parts taken from reference TRBV7-2 and TRBJ1-6, reads GAGVSQSPSNKVTEKGKDVELRCDPISGHTALYWYRQSLGQGLEFLIYFQGNSAPDKSGLPSDRFSAERTGGSVSTLTIQRTQQEDSAVYLCASSLNSPGNSPLHFGNGTRLTVT.

In its sample, this clonotype was seen many times. The V and J genes are TRBV4-1 and TRBJ2-3; D is undetermined. The CDR3 totals 13 residues. From germline, CDR1 is MGHRA and CDR2 YSYEKL. Trimming stripped 4 bases from V and 5 bases from J, with 10 bases between. CDR3: CASSPRGVDTQYF. The CDR3 DNA reads as TGCGCCAGCAGCCCGCGAGGAGTAGATACGCAGTATTTT.

The chain joins TRBV3-1 to TRBJ2-3, with TRBD2 matching over 9 bases. The V gene end was trimmed by 0 bases and the J gene end by 0 bases; junction bases not matched to a gene: 7. The CDR3 has 18 residues. Germline V gene lookup returns CDR1 LGHDT and CDR2 YNNKEL (reference sequence). In DNA form, the CDR3 reads TGTGCCAGCAGCCAAGACGGTTGGCGGGGGGGCAGCACAGATACGCAGTATTTT. Residues: CASSQDGWRGGSTDTQYF.

This clonotype showed up many times. V usage is TRBV27 and J usage is TRBJ1-6; the D is unclear. V gave up 2 bases and J gave up 10 bases, with 12 bases separating them. Germline lookup yields CDR1 MNHEY and CDR2 SMNVEV (reference sequence). This CDR3 comprises 14 residues. In DNA form, the CDR3 reads TGTGCCAGCAGTTTACTGGGGTTTCAATCACCCCTCCACTTT. This sequence encodes CASSLLGFQSPLHF.

This rearrangement joins TRBV19 to TRBJ2-1; possible D gene TRBD1, 5 bases. CDR1 and CDR2 from the germline V gene are LNHDA and SQIVND (reference sequence). The CDR3 loop spans 12 amino acids. Trimming removed 7 bases from V and 9 bases from J, with 13 bases in between. The DNA of the CDR3 is TGTGCCAGTACTCAGGGATGGGGTGAGCAGTTCTTC. It codes for CASTQGWGEQFF.

V usage is TRBV11-2 and J usage is TRBJ1-2; the D is unclear. The CDR3 consists of 13 residues. Per the germline V gene, CDR1 is SGHAT and CDR2 is FQNNGV. The V and J ends lost 2 bases and 3 bases respectively, with 7 bases between them. The CDR3 sequence is CASSLRLHYGYTF. CDR3 nucleotide sequence: TGTGCCAGCAGCTTAAGGCTCCACTATGGCTACACCTTC.

This clonotype was picked up many times. Written as DNA, the CDR3 is TGTGCCATCCCCCTGCGGGGTTACACAGATACGCAGTATTTT. This gives the protein CAIPLRGYTDTQYF. V usage is TRBV10-3 and J usage is TRBJ2-3; weak D call: TRBD2 (6 bases). V lost 8 bases and J 2 bases, leaving 14 bases between the germline ends. Looked up from germline, CDR1 is ENHRY and CDR2 is SYGVKD. The CDR3 length is 14 residues.

At least ten counts were recorded for this clonotype. This chain joins TRBV5-1 and TRBJ2-6, with 7 bases fitting TRBD1. V trimming: 3 bases; J trimming: 3 bases; junction bases outside the gene matches: 3. This CDR3 contains 15 residues. CDR1 is SGHRS, CDR2 YFSETQ, per germline. Written as DNA, the CDR3 is TGCGCCAGCAGCTCTCAGGGGGTTGGGGCCAACGTCCTGACTTTC. Translated, it gives CASSSQGVGANVLTF.

This clonotype was seen more than once but under ten times. The rearrangement uses TRBV20-1 and TRBJ2-3, with D hard to call. The CDR3 covers 15 residues. Looked up from germline, CDR1 is DFQATT and CDR2 is SNEGSKA (reference sequence). Trimming pared 1 base from V and 1 base from J, leaving 12 bases between. In DNA, the CDR3 is TGCAGTGCTAGAGTTACAGAGAGAGGCACAGATACGCAGTATTTT. The encoded protein is CSARVTERGTDTQYF.

This clonotype showed up just a few times. The gene calls are TRBV19 and TRBJ2-1; TRBD2 matches 11 bases. The J segment lost 9 bases and the V segment lost 4 bases, leaving 14 bases of the junction unmatched. CDR1 and CDR2 from the germline V gene are LNHDA and SQIVND (reference sequence). The CDR3 runs 17 residues. The CDR3 loop is CASSTPFLAGGYFEQFF. The CDR3 bases are TGTGCCAGTAGTACGCCCTTTCTAGCGGGGGGTTATTTTGAGCAGTTCTTC.

In this sample, this clonotype turned up many times. The CDR3 DNA reads as TGTGCCAGCAGCCAGATGGGACAAAACACCGGGGAGCTGTTTTTT. Protein product: CASSQMGQNTGELFF. V and J are TRBV5-6 and TRBJ2-2, with a weak D call TRBD1 (6 bases). This CDR3 has 15 amino acids. Germline CDR1 reads SGHDT; CDR2 reads YYEEEE. Trimming removed 4 bases at V and 2 bases at J, with 12 bases between. Full variable domain (remainder filled in from reference TRBV5-6 and TRBJ2-2): DAGVTQSPTHLIKTRGQQVTLRCSPKSGHDTVSWYQQALGQGPQFIFQYYEEEERQRGNFPDRFSGHQFPNYSSELNVNALLLGDSALYLCASSQMGQNTGELFFGEGSRLTVL.

This clonotype showed up many times. V is TRBV7-8 and J is TRBJ2-3; 12 nucleotides align to TRBD2. Germline assignment: CDR1 SGHVS and CDR2 FQNEAQ. This CDR3 comprises 19 residues. Unmatched junction bases numbered 13, after V lost 6 bases and J lost 0 bases. CDR3 coding DNA: TGTGCCAGCAGTACCCCTAGCGGGGGGGTCGGCCCTAGCACAGATACGCAGTATTTT. This encodes CASSTPSGGVGPSTDTQYF.

This clonotype was picked up many times. The V gene is TRBV5-6, the J gene TRBJ2-7, with 11 bases aligning to TRBD2. Germline-derived CDR1 and CDR2 are SGHDT and YYEEEE. The CDR3 runs to 15 residues. Germline trimming cut 0 bases from V and 5 bases from J; bases unmatched to any gene: 4. Here the CDR3 DNA reads TGTGCCAGCAGCTTGGGACTAGCGGGGCCCGACGAGCAGTACTTC. This encodes CASSLGLAGPDEQYF.

The chain couples TRBV20-1 to TRBJ1-2, with 7 bases fitting TRBD1. Germline CDR1 DFQATT, CDR2 SNEGSKA (reference sequence). This CDR3 contains 15 residues. V lost 0 bases and J lost 5; bases outside the gene matches: 9. The CDR3 protein is CSARDPGTAKYGYTF. Here the CDR3 DNA reads TGCAGTGCTAGAGATCCTGGGACAGCGAAATATGGCTACACCTTC.

The sample holds many counts of this clonotype. This chain uses TRBV20-1 with TRBJ1-1, with a possible D match to TRBD1 (5 bases). The germline V gene has CDR1 DFQATT and CDR2 SNEGSKA (reference sequence). V gave up 3 bases and J gave up 4 bases, with 12 bases separating them. The CDR3 loop spans 13 amino acids. CDR3 amino acids: CSASPGTVTEAFF. The CDR3 DNA sequence: TGCAGTGCTAGTCCAGGGACGGTCACTGAAGCTTTCTTT.

This clonotype was detected only a few times. The chain combines TRBV7-2 with TRBJ2-7, with D perhaps given as TRBD1 or TRBD2 (7 bases each). CDR1 and CDR2 (germline): SGHTA, FQGNSA. The V gene lost 10 bases and the J gene lost 6 bases, with 22 bases spanning the gap. The CDR3 sequence is 14 residues long. The CDR3 DNA sequence: TGTGCCACCCAGGGGGGGGGGGAGGTTTTCGAGCAGTACTTC. This translates into CATQGGGEVFEQYF.

This clonotype appeared a few times. This chain uses TRBV5-1 with TRBJ2-5; D tentatively reads TRBD1 or TRBD2 (5 bases each). The germline gives CDR1 SGHRS, CDR2 YFSETQ. Trimming removed 4 bases at V and 2 bases at J, with 15 bases between. The CDR3 extends over 15 amino acids. This chain's CDR3 is CASSQGQWGQETQYF. DNA of the CDR3: TGCGCCAGCAGCCAAGGACAATGGGGGCAAGAGACCCAGTACTTC. The entire variable domain, with the rest obtained from reference TRBV5-1 and TRBJ2-5, is as follows: KAGVTQTPRYLIKTRGQQVTLSCSPISGHRSVSWYQQTPGQGLQFLFEYFSETQRNKGNFPGRFSGRQFSNSRSEMNVSTLELGDSALYLCASSQGQWGQETQYFGPGTRLLVL.

In its sample, this clonotype is large. The chain uses TRBV20-1 and TRBJ2-7; tentative D call: TRBD2 (6 bases). Germline CDR1 reads DFQATT; CDR2 reads SNEGSKA (reference sequence). The CDR3 consists of 13 residues. The V and J ends lost 5 bases and 0 bases respectively, with 11 bases between them. CDR3 region: CSAAGTGSYEQYF. CDR3 bases: TGCAGTGCTGCCGGGACTGGCTCCTACGAGCAGTACTTC.